This entry features one T cell receptor (beta chain) sequence. Original analysis: Nucleated cell counts were estimated from reference gene primer amplification. Assay: immunoSEQ multiplex PCR; the TCRdb copy retains only in-frame clones and omits some. V and J calls and clone size are given by that table; D and trimming were obtained from the DNA. The table records some 50,000 clones, roughly 82% of them present only once. This sample stems from a study of blood T cell repertoires in COVID-19. Study at large: Samples representing acute and convalescent COVID-19 were sourced from the United States, Italy and Spain. From T cells, B-cell-depleted T cells, or PBMCs came the material, which was cDNA or gDNA.

Trimming cost V 6 bases and J 11 bases, with 14 bases left between them. The length of the CDR3 is 12 residues. The V gene's germline CDR1 is SNHLY and CDR2 FYNNEI. This sequence joins TRBV2 and TRBJ1-5; possibly TRBD1 for D (5 bases). This receptor was taken from a man in his forties or fifties with acute or convalescent COVID-19. The sample consisted of peripheral blood. CDR3 loop: CASRGTGNSQHF. CDR3 bases: TGTGCCAGCAGGGGGACTGGCAATTCCCAGCATTTT.